This T cell receptor (beta chain) comes out of a study of blood T cell repertoires in COVID-19 (dated by TCRdb to 2018 to 2021). For context, the study as a whole: Samples covering the acute and convalescent phases of COVID-19 were provided by collaborators in the United States, Italy and Spain. The prospective study material was composed of cDNA or gDNA derived from T cells, B-cell-depleted T cells, or PBMCs. The repertoires were released in a freely available public database intended as a resource for research on the immune response to SARS-CoV-2. The dataset comprised deeply sampled blood TCRbeta repertoires from subjects exposed to, actively infected with, or recovered from COVID-19. Where available, HLA class I and class II types were taken from metadata supplied by the sample provider and were not determined by assay-based typing. Sample metadata almost always included a de-identified subject ID, COVID-19 status, age in years and sex. The samples were drawn from two sources: the first 160 participants of the ongoing ImmuneRACE study, and fewer than 1,500 subjects contributed by 6 global collaborators.

Per the germline V gene (reference sequence), MNHEY is the CDR1 and SMNVEV is the CDR2. Inclusive of the bounding cysteine and phenylalanine, the CDR3 is 14 residues long. CDR3 DNA only is kept here, 42 bases in frame from base 1. Trimming costs V 5 bases and J 3 bases, and their ends lie 11 bases apart. TCRbeta CDR3 regions were amplified from genomic DNA by means of the immunoSEQ Assay, a bias-controlled multiplex PCR. In the authors' own workflow: The number of nucleated cells in each sample was estimated from the amplification of reference gene primers within the assay. To quantify the absolute abundance of each unique TCRbeta CDR3 rearrangement, sequence reads were collapsed and filtered. For each sample, productive Simpson clonality was calculated as the square root of Simpson's diversity index across productive rearrangements. TCRdb stores this immuneACCESS table with in-frame sequences only. Part of the clones is absent; in the studies checked, under half of the shortfall reflects unresolved V genes, and no reason is known for the rest. That table is the source of V, J and clone size, and D and trimming were worked out from the DNA. This sample comprises more than 250,000 clones, 90% of them detected only once. The ten top clones hold roughly 5.9% of the sample.

In regard to this clone: This clone's antigen is unknown. Base qualities are missing; no much larger clone stands one base away.

Broader findings and caveats from the paper: How much clinical and demographic metadata was included differed by source and by participant, and the metadata was provided uncurated.

At one collaborating source in Seattle, patients were enrolled during active infection and were followed longitudinally through the course of disease. Each collaborating institution followed its own protocols to collect whole blood in K2EDTA tubes. For TCRbeta analysis, collaborators shipped samples in one of three forms: frozen whole blood, isolated PBMCs, or DNA extracted from either of those sample types. The chain is assembled from TRBV27 and TRBJ2-1, with the D gene too uncertain to name. The sample taken for sequencing was peripheral blood. This TCR was sampled from a woman aged 45-60 years with COVID-19, enrolled during active disease. The sequenced DNA: TGTGCCAGCAGTAGGCGGTCAGACTACAATGAGCAGTTCTTC. The translation is CASSRRSDYNEQFF.